This T cell receptor beta chain came from a study of T cell responses to AZD1222 COVID-19 vaccine (dated by TCRdb to the early 2020s). Study-wide context: TCR sequencing was performed for roughly 250 trial participants, of whom approximately 200 were given two doses of AZD1222 and some 25 were given two doses of MenACWY control vaccine. Trial participants were enrolled by age into 18-55, 56-69 and 70-plus year subgroups, with around 150, 28 and 57 TCR-sequenced participants respectively.

The CDR3 regions of human TCRbeta chains were subjected to immunosequencing. Per the source publication's procedure: Repertoire TCRs were checked for matches against a reference library of SARS-CoV-2-specific TCRs that had been generated using the MIRA antigen-specificity platform. Breadth was defined as the fraction of unique TCRs that were SARS-CoV-2-associated. Depth was defined as the fraction of total T cells that were SARS-CoV-2-associated. Using the MIRA data, every spike-specific TCR was mapped to the spike region that the TCR reacted to and assigned to either a CD4 or a CD8 class. Log10-transformed breadth and depth values were compared by one-way ANOVA with Sidak's multiple comparisons tests. TCRdb limited this immuneACCESS table to in-frame rearrangements with V and J called. A share of clones is missing; checked studies link under half to unresolved V genes, and the rest is unexplained. V and J calls and clone size come straight from that table; D and trimming were deduced from the DNA. The sample records 100,000 to 150,000 clones, 80% to 90% of which are singletons. In total, the top ten clones hold 6% to 8.5% of the sample.

Read against the paper, the sample's time point label means: about 28 days (+/-7) after the second vaccine dose. AZD1222 recipients with second doses at about 4 weeks or about 12 weeks were pooled, because spike-specific TCR depth and breadth did not differ between schedules. Samples from vaccinated people were obtained from the UK trials COV001 and COV002, which included a single-blind randomized controlled phase 2/3 trial of AZD1222 (ChAdOx1 nCoV-19) in healthy adults. For TCRbeta chain sequencing, PBMC samples from trial participants were taken at day 0 and at day 28 after the second dose. Paper-wide results and their limitations: Conclusions about previously exposed vaccinees are limited, since just a handful of AZD1222 recipients were seropositive for SARS-CoV-2 at baseline. Vaccine-associated CD4 TCRs spanned the whole spike protein, with dominant responses in regions 160-218 and 743-854. Participants were mostly white British, with more females than males. The authors suggested clonal diversity may have been underestimated. The 56-69-year group was small, and its depth increase did not reach significance, likely because of low power. Epitopes outside the regions mutated in the B.1.351 and B.1.1.7 variants were reportedly recognized by nearly half of the unique spike-specific TCRs. A significant rise in spike-specific TCR breadth and depth was observed after two AZD1222 doses relative to day 0 and relative to MenACWY recipients. Because no day 14 peak-response samples were available, the repertoires could be characterized only after the peak T cell response.

This clone has only one observation. What this receptor recognizes is not known. Base quality data are lacking; no much larger clone is found one base away. CDR1 and CDR2, per the germline V gene, are SGHTA and FQGNSA. A distance of 15 bases separates the germline ends of V and J, which lose 4 bases and 4 bases respectively. Its CDR3 holds 15 amino acids, cysteine through phenylalanine. The CDR3 DNA has 45 bases and is translated from base 1. This chain joins TRBV7-2 to TRBJ2-3; D gene: possibly TRBD2, on 6 matching bases. The sample here was peripheral blood, taken 28 days after the second AZD1222 dose. The sequence was collected from an adult who received the AZD1222 COVID-19 vaccine. The CDR3 here reads CASSSTPTSADTQYF. Here is the DNA: TGTGCCAGCAGCTCGACCCCGACTAGTGCAGATACGCAGTATTTT.